The 7 T cell receptor beta chains below come from one sample, sequenced in a study of PD-1 blockade in mismatch repair-deficient tumors. Assay used: immunoSEQ multiplex PCR; TCRdb lists only in-frame clones, some missing. Here the sample spans about 100,000 clones, 70% to 85% being singletons. The starting material was peripheral blood, obtained 35 to 37 weeks after starting pembrolizumab. The receptors were sampled from an adult with mismatch repair-deficient cancer.

The rearrangement links TRBV19 to TRBJ1-1, with D maybe TRBD1 (5 bases). Germline assignment: CDR1 LNHDA and CDR2 SQIVND (reference sequence). This CDR3 has 13 residues. Between the trimmed V and J ends, which lost 7 bases and 6 bases, there was a span of 15 bases. CDR3 loop: CASTMKGFAEAFF. The CDR3 coding sequence is TGTGCCAGTACCATGAAGGGGTTTGCTGAAGCTTTCTTT.

The chain carries TRBV7-3 and TRBJ1-5; D call uncertain. In germline, CDR1 is SGHTA, CDR2 FQGTGA. The V gene lost 2 bases and the J gene lost 4 bases, with 9 bases spanning the gap. The CDR3 runs to 14 residues. In DNA, the CDR3 is TGTGCCAGCAGCTTAGCGGGGAGAAATCAGCCCCAGCATTTT. Protein product: CASSLAGRNQPQHF.

The chain combines TRBV9 with TRBJ2-7; either TRBD1 or TRBD2 may fit D (5 bases each). The CDR3 spans 13 residues. V lost 0 bases to trimming and J lost 8 bases, with 12 bases between them. Looked up from germline, CDR1 is SGDLS and CDR2 is YYNGEE. Here the CDR3 reads CASSVDLRDQQYF. CDR3 nucleotide sequence: TGTGCCAGCAGCGTAGATCTTAGGGACCAGCAGTACTTC.

The rearrangement uses TRBV5-1 and TRBJ1-1; D is possibly TRBD1 (6 bases). CDR1 SGHRS and CDR2 YFSETQ come from the germline V gene. V dropped 1 base and J dropped 0 bases, with 10 bases sitting between them. The CDR3 spans 15 residues. The CDR3 bases are TGCGCCAGCAGCTTGTTTGGGGGCCTGAACACTGAAGCTTTCTTT. It codes for CASSLFGGLNTEAFF.

The V and J genes are TRBV7-8 and TRBJ2-6, with a tentative D call TRBD1 (6 bases). V lost 2 bases and J lost 4, with 15 bases in between. This CDR3 is 17 amino acids long. The V gene's germline CDR1 is SGHVS and CDR2 FQNEAQ. CDR3 loop: CASSLYGNRAGANVLTF. The CDR3 bases are TGTGCCAGCAGCTTATATGGGAACAGGGCAGGGGCCAACGTCCTGACTTTC.

This chain joins TRBV27 and TRBJ1-3; D is uncertain. V gave up 3 bases and J gave up 4 bases, with 19 bases separating them. CDR3 length: 17 residues. Germline V gene data show CDR1 as MNHEY and CDR2 as SMNVEV (reference sequence). The CDR3 DNA follows: TGTGCCAGCAGTTTCCTCCATCCTGCATTAACAGGAAACACCATATATTTT. It translates to CASSFLHPALTGNTIYF.

This chain links TRBV2 with TRBJ1-1; 9 nucleotides line up with TRBD1. This CDR3 spans 13 amino acids. V lost 6 bases, J lost 5 bases, and 4 bases stayed unmatched. Germline lookup yields CDR1 SNHLY and CDR2 FYNNEI. Here the CDR3 reads CASRTGGRTEAFF. For the CDR3, the DNA is TGTGCCAGCAGGACAGGGGGAAGGACTGAAGCTTTCTTT.